Sequencing of this TCR beta chain was carried out in a study of shared clonotypes between healthy human individuals. Recent vaccinations or acute infections were absent in the healthy HIV-negative adult donors. In the case of this clone: The target antigen is unknown.

Assay used: immunoSEQ multiplex PCR; TCRdb lists only in-frame clones, some missing. The table records some 2 million clones, 95% of them present only once. Study observations and caveats: Sequencing depth was expected to affect clonotype sharing among donors.

Germline V CDR1 and CDR2: SGHVS, FNYEAQ. The V end lost 5 bases, the J end lost 0 bases, and 12 bases lay between the germline ends. CDR3 size: 15 residues. J is TRBJ2-3 and V is TRBV7-6, with D unclear. This TCR was sampled from a man between 18 and 35 years old in good health. Sequenced material: naive CD4+ T cells sorted from blood. Documented subset: CD45RA+ positively selected. The CDR3 coding sequence is TGTGCCAGCAGCCCGAGGACGAGCAGCACAGATACGCAGTATTTT. Translated, it gives CASSPRTSSTDTQYF.